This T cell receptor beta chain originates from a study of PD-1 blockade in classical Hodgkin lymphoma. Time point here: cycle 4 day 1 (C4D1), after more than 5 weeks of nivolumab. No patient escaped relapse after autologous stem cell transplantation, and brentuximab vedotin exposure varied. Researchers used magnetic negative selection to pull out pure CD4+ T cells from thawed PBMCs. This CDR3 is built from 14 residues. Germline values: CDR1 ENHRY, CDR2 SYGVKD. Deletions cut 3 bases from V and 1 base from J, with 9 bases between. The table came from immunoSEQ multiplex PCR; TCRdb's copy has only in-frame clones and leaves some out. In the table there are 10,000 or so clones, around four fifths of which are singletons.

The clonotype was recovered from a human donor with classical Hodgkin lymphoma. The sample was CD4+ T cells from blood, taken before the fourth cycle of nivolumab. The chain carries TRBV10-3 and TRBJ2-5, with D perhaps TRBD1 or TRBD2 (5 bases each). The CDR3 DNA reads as TGTGCCATCAGTGATACGGGACCCCAAGAGACCCAGTACTTC. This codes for CAISDTGPQETQYF.